Sequencing of this TCR beta chain was carried out in a study of vaccination and CD4 T cells after COVID-19. This clonotype was seen more than once but under ten times. Antigen specificity is unknown. Cultured CD4+ T cells had their DNA profiled by the Oncomine TCR Beta short-read assay. TCRdb independently ran MiXCR on the PCR reads; one entry per CDR3 protein. The sample holds roughly 20,000 distinct CDR3 sequences, about 71% seen once. Treatment in this sample: approximately 11-day PBMC culture with coronavirus spike peptide pools or control peptides (ViraFEST assay). Study findings and constraints: Post-vaccination, and not before, a median around 86% of reactive clones appeared in convalescent patients.

Germline values: CDR1 DFQATT, CDR2 SNEGSKA (reference sequence). V gave up 6 bases and J gave up 8 bases, with 16 bases separating them. The CDR3 is 12 amino acids. The source of this sequence is a human donor who had recovered from COVID-19. V usage is TRBV20-1 and J usage is TRBJ1-2; unclear D gene. Material: CD4+ T cells from blood, cultured in vitro. The DNA for the CDR3 is TGCAGTGCAACCAACAGAGCTTGGGGCTACACCTTC. Its protein is CSATNRAWGYTF.